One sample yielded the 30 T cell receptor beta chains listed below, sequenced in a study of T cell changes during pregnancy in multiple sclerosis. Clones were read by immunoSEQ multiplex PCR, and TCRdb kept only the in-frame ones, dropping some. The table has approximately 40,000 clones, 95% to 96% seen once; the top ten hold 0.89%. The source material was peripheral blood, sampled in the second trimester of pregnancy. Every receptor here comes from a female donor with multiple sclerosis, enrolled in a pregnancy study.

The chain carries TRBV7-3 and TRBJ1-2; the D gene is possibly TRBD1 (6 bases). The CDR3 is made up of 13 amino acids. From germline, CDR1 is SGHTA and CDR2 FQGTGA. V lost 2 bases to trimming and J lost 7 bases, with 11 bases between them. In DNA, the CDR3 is TGTGCCAGCAGCTTAGGGGGGGCACGTGGCTACACCTTC. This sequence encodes CASSLGGARGYTF.

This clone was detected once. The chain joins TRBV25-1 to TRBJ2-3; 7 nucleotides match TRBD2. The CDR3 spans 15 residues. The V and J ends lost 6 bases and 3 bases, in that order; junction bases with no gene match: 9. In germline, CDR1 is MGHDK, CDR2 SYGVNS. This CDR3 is CASSPLGRETDTQYF. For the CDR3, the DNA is TGTGCCAGCAGCCCCCTGGGGCGGGAGACAGATACGCAGTATTTT.

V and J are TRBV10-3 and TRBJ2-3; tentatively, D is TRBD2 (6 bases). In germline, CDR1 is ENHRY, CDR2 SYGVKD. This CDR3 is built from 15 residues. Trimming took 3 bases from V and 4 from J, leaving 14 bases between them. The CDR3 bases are TGTGCCATCAGTGATCCCCCCCGCGGGGCAGATACGCAGTATTTT. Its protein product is CAISDPPRGADTQYF.

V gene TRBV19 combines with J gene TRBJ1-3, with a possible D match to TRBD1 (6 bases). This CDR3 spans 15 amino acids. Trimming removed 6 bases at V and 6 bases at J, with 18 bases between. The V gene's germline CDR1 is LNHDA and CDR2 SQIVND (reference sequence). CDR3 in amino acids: CASSPRPGHLNTIYF. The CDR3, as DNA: TGTGCCAGTAGCCCAAGGCCGGGACACCTAAACACCATATATTTT.

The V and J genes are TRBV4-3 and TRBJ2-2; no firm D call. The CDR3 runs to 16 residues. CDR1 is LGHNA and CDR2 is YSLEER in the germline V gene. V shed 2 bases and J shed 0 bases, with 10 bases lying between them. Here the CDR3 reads CASSQPRSPNTGELFF. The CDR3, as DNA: TGCGCCAGCAGCCAACCTAGGTCCCCGAACACCGGGGAGCTGTTTTTT.

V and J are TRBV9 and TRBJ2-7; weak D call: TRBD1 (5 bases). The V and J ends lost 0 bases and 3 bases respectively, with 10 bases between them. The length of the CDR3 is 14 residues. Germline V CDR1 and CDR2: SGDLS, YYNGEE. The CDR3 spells CASSVAPGNYEQYF. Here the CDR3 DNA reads TGTGCCAGCAGCGTAGCCCCAGGGAACTACGAGCAGTACTTC.

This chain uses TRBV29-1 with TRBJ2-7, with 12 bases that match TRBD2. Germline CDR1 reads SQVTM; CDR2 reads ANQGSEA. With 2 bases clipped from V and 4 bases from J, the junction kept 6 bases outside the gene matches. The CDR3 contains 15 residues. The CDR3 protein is CSVETRTSGMYEQYF. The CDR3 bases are TGCAGCGTTGAAACGAGGACTAGCGGGATGTACGAGCAGTACTTC.

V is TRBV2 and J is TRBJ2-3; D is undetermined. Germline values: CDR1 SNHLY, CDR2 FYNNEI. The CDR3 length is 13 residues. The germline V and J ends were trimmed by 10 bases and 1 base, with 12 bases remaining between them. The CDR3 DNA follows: TGTGCCATTCCACGCCGGGGCACAGATACGCAGTATTTT. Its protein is CAIPRRGTDTQYF.

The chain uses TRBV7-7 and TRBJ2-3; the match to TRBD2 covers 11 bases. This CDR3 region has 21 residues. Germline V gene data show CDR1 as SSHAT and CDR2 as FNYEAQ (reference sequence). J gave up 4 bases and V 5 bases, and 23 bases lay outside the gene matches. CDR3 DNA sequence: TGTGCCAGCAGCCAGGAGGAGGTCCATAGCGGGGGGGACGATGATCCAGATACGCAGTATTTT. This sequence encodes CASSQEEVHSGGDDDPDTQYF.

CDR3 nucleotide sequence: TGTGCCAGCAGTTACTCGTCAGGGAGGGCCGATCAGCCCCAGCATTTT. This gives the protein CASSYSSGRADQPQHF. The chain employs TRBV6-6 and TRBJ1-5; perhaps TRBD1 as D (5 bases). Germline CDR1 reads MNHNY; CDR2 reads SVGAGI (reference sequence). Trimming left V 0 bases short and J 5 bases short, with 14 bases between. The CDR3 has 16 residues.

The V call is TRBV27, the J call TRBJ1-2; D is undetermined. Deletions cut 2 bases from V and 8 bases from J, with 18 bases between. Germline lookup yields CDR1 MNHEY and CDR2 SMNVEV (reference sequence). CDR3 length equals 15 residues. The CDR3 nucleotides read TGTGCCAGCAGTTTAATTTGGTCGGGTTCTGGCGGCTACACCTTC. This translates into CASSLIWSGSGGYTF.

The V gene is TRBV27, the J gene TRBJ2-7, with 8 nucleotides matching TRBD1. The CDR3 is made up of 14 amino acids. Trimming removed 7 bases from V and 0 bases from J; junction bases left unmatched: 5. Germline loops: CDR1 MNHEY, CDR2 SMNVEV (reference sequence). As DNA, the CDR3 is TGTGCCAGCAACGGGCAGGGGGCCTCCTACGAGCAGTACTTC. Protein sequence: CASNGQGASYEQYF.

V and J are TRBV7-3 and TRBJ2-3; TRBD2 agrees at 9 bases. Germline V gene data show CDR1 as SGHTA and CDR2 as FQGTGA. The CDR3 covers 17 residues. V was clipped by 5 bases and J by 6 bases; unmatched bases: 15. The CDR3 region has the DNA TGTGCCAGCAGCCCCTACGTCTCGCGGGGGGGCGGGGATACGCAGTATTTT. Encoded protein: CASSPYVSRGGGDTQYF.

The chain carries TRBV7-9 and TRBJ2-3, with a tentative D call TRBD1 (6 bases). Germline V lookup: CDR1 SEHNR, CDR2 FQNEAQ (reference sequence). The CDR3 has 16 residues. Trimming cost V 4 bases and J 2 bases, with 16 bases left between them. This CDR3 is CASSYTTGPTTDTQYF. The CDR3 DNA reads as TGTGCCAGCAGCTACACGACAGGTCCTACCACAGATACGCAGTATTTT.

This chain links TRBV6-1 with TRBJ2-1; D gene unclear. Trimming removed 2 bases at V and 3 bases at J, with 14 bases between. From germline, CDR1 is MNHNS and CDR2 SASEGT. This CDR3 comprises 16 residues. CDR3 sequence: CASSEFSTPVYNEQFF. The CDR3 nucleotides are TGTGCCAGCAGTGAATTTAGCACCCCGGTCTACAATGAGCAGTTCTTC.

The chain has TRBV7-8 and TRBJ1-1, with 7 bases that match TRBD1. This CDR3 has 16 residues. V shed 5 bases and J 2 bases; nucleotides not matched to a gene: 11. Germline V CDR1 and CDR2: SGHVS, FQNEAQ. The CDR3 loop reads CASSLRTGGLNTEAFF. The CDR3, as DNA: TGTGCCAGCAGCCTGAGGACAGGTGGGCTTAACACTGAAGCTTTCTTT. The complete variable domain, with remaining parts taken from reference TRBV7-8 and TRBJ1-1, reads GAGVSQSPRYKVAKRGQDVALRCDPISGHVSLFWYQQALGQGPEFLTYFQNEAQLDKSGLPSDRFFAERPEGSVSTLKIQRTQQEDSAVYLCASSLRTGGLNTEAFFGQGTRLTVV.

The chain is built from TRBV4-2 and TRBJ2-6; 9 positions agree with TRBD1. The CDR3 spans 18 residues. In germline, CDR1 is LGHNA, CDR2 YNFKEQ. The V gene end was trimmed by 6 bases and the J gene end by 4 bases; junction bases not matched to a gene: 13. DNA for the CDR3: TGTGCCAGCAGTCTCAGACCGGGACAGGGAACCGGGGCCAACGTCCTGACTTTC. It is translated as CASSLRPGQGTGANVLTF.

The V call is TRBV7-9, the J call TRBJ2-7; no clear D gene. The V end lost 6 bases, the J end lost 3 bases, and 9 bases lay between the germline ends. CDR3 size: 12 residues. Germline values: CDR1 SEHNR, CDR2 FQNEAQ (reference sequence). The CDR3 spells CASSRGDYEQYF. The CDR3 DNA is TGTGCCAGCAGTCGCGGAGACTACGAGCAGTACTTC.

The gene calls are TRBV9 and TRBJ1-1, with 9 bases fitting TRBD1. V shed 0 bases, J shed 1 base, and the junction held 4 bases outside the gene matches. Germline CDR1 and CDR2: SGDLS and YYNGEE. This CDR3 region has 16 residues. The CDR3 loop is CASSVVPGQGNTEAFF. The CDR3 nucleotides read TGTGCCAGCAGCGTAGTCCCGGGACAGGGGAACACTGAAGCTTTCTTT.

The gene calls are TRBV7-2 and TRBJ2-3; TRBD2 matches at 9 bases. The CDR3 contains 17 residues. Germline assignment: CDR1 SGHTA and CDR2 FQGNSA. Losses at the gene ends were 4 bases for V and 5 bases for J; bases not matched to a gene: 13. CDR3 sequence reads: CASSSLPGLARGDTQYF. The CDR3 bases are TGTGCCAGCAGCTCCCTCCCGGGACTAGCAAGGGGAGATACGCAGTATTTT.

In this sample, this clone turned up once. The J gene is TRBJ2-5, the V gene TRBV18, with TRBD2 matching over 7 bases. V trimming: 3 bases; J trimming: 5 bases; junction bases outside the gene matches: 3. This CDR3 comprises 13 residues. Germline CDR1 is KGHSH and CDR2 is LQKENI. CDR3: CASSPGGKETQYF. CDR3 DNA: TGTGCCAGCTCACCGGGAGGGAAGGAGACCCAGTACTTC.

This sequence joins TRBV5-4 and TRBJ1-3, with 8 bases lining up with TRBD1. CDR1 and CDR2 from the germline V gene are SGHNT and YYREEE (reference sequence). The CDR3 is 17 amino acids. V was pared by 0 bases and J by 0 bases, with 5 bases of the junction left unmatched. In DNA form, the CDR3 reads TGTGCCAGCAGCTTGGATGGGACAGGCGTCTCTGGAAACACCATATATTTT. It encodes CASSLDGTGVSGNTIYF.

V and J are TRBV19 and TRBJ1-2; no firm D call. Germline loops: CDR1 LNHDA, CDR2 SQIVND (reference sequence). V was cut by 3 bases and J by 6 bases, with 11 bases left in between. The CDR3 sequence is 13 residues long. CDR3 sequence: CASSIMTRHGYTF. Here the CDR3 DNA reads TGTGCCAGTAGTATTATGACACGGCATGGCTACACCTTC.

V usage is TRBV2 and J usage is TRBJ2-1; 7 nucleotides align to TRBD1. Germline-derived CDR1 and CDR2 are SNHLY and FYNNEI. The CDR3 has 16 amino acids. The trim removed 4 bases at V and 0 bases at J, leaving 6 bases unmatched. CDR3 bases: TGTGCCAGCAGTGCGACGGGACAGAGCTCCTACAATGAGCAGTTCTTC. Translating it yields CASSATGQSSYNEQFF. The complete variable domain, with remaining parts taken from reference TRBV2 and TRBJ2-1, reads EPEVTQTPSHQVTQMGQEVILRCVPISNHLYFYWYRQILGQKVEFLVSFYNNEISEKSEIFDDQFSVERPDGSNFTLKIRSTKLEDSAMYFCASSATGQSSYNEQFFGPGTRLTVL.

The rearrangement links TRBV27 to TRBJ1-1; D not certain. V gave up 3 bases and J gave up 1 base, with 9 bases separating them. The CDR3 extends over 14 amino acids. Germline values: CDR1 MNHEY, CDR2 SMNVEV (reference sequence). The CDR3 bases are TGTGCCAGCAGTTTTAAATTCCCGAACACTGAAGCTTTCTTT. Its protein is CASSFKFPNTEAFF.

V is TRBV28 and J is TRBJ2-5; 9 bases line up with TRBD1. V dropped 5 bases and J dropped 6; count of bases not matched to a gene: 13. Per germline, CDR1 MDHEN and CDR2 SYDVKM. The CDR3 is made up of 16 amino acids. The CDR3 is CASSGGGTGYLQTQYF. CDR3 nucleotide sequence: TGTGCCAGCAGTGGGGGAGGGACAGGGTACCTACAGACCCAGTACTTC.

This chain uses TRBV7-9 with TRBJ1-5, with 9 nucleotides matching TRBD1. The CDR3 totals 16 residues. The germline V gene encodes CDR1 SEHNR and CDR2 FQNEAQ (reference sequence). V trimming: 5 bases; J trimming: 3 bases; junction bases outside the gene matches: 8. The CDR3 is CASSNSDRGYNQPQHF. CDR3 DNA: TGTGCCAGCAGCAACTCGGACAGGGGTTACAATCAGCCCCAGCATTTT. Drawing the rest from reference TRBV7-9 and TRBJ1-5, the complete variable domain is DTGVSQNPRHKITKRGQNVTFRCDPISEHNRLYWYRQTLGQGPEFLTYFQNEAQLEKSRLLSDRFSAERPKGSFSTLEIQRTEQGDSAMYLCASSNSDRGYNQPQHFGDGTRLSIL.

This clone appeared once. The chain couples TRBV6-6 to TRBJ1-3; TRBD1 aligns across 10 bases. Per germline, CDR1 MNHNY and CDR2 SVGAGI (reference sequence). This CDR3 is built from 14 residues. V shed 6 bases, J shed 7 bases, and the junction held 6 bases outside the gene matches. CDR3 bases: TGTGCCAGCAGCAGGGACAGGGGACGGAACACCATATATTTT. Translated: CASSRDRGRNTIYF.

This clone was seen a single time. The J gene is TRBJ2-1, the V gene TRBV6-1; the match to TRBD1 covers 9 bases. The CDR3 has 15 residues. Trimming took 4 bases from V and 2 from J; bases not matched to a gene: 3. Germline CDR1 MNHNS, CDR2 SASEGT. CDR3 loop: CASSGGQGPYNEQFF. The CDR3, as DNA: TGTGCCAGCAGTGGCGGACAGGGGCCCTACAATGAGCAGTTCTTC.

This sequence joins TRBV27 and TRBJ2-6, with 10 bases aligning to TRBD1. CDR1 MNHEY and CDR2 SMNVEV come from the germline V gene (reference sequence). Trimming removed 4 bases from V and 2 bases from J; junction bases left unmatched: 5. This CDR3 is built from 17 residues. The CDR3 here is CASSWDRGPTGANVLTF. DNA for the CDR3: TGTGCCAGCAGTTGGGACAGGGGACCAACTGGGGCCAACGTCCTGACTTTC.